The clone carrying this T cell receptor beta chain has just a few counts. V dropped 3 bases and J dropped 0; count of bases not matched to a gene: 6. This CDR3 spans 15 amino acids. Looked up from germline, CDR1 is SGDLS and CDR2 is YYNGEE. This entry belongs to a study of Graves' ophthalmopathy and Graves' hyperthyroidism. Transcripts of RNA were the source for amplifying TCR beta CDR3 regions. RT-PCR in the first round used HTBI primers; a second-round multiplex PCR followed. TCRdb fed the multiplex PCR reads into MiXCR, producing one record per CDR3 protein. Of some 360,000 distinct CDR3 sequences detected, approximately 18% appear once; the ten largest clones hold 2% to 2.5%.

The chain carries TRBV9 and TRBJ2-7, with 7 bases lining up with TRBD1. This clonotype originated in an adult woman with stable Graves' hyperthyroidism. Sequencing was carried out using peripheral blood. The chain's CDR3 is CASSAGTEPSYEQYF. Here the CDR3 DNA reads TGTGCCAGCAGCGCGGGGACAGAGCCCTCCTACGAGCAGTACTTC.